The 16 T cell receptor beta chains listed next were all sequenced from one sample in a study of tumor and adjacent non-tumor tissue in lung cancer. This sample's RNA came from whole unsorted tissue. Three rounds of nested PCR, following a modified ARM-PCR protocol, produced the TCRbeta library. TCRdb used MiXCR to reprocess the multiplex PCR reads, holding one entry per CDR3 protein. Of about 66,000 distinct CDR3 sequences in the sample, 73% were seen once. Sequenced material: lung tumor tissue. The receptor set was obtained from a man in his sixties with non-small cell lung cancer.

On this clonotype: At one end the junction does not follow the germline gene, possibly because of a read error. The rearrangement joins TRBV11-3 to TRBJ2-7, with D tentatively TRBD1 or TRBD2 (5 bases each). CDR3 length equals 16 residues. Germline CDR1 reads SGHNT; CDR2 reads YENEEA. CDR3 amino acids: CASSLGIGTGNCELYF. The CDR3 DNA is TGTGCCAGCAGCTTAGGAATTGGGACGGGTAACTGCGAGCTGTACTTC.

To note about this clonotype: A junction end diverges from the germline sequence, so it may reflect a read error. The CDR3 region is CASSSSGRNTRELFF. CDR3 nucleotides: TGTGCTAGCAGTTCAAGCGGGAGAAACACCCGGGAACTGTTTTTT. This rearrangement joins TRBV6-2 or TRBV6-3 to TRBJ2-2; TRBD2 agrees at 8 bases. The CDR3 extends over 15 amino acids. CDR1 and CDR2 from the germline V gene are MNHEY and SVGEGT.

In the case of this clonotype: Since the CDR3 does not end with the conserved phenylalanine or tryptophan, this likely comes from a read error. The chain joins TRBV6-1 to TRBJ1-1; D gene unclear. CDR3 length equals 14 residues. Per germline, CDR1 MNHNS and CDR2 SASEGT. CDR3 loop: CASSGTQGATEAFC. CDR3 nucleotide sequence: TGTGCGAGCAGTGGAACCCAAGGCGCCACTGAAGCTTTCTGT.

For this clonotype: The junction does not match germline at one end; this may be a read error. The rearrangement joins TRBV10-3 to TRBJ2-3; possibly TRBD1 for D (5 bases). The CDR3 spans 14 residues. The germline V gene has CDR1 ENHRY and CDR2 SYGVKD. DNA of the CDR3: TGTGCCATCACCCCGACAGAATTCACAGATACGCGGTATTTT. Translating gives CAITPTEFTDTRYF.

With respect to this clonotype: This may stem from a read error, because a much larger clone lies one nucleotide away. The rearrangement uses TRBV5-4 and TRBJ2-7; TRBD1 agrees at 8 bases. This CDR3 region has 13 residues. Germline loops: CDR1 SGHNT, CDR2 YYREEE (reference sequence). V gave up 4 bases and J gave up 4 bases; unmatched junction bases: 4. CDR3 in amino acids: CASSQDRVYEQYF. Written as DNA, the CDR3 is TGTGCCAGCAGCCAGGACAGGGTTTACGAGCAGTACTTC.

The V and J genes are TRBV12-3 or TRBV12-4 and TRBJ2-2; D is unclear. The germline V and J ends were trimmed by 7 bases and 9 bases, with 21 bases remaining between them. The CDR3 is made up of 15 amino acids. The CDR3, as DNA: TGTGCCAGCACCCCAAGTGGAGCCCGATCGTGGGAGCTGTTTTTT. Amino acid sequence: CASTPSGARSWELFF.

This clonotype has a handful of counts. A clone one base away is much larger, so this may be a read error. This chain links TRBV5-4 with TRBJ2-1, with 9 positions matching TRBD1. CDR1 and CDR2 (germline): SGHNT, YYREEE (reference sequence). The CDR3 totals 17 residues. The CDR3 sequence: CASSPYKTGGGRNGQFF. The CDR3 DNA reads as TGTGCCAGCAGCCCGTACAAAACAGGGGGCGGTAGGAATGGGCAGTTCTTC.

Points on this clonotype: One junction end disagrees with the germline gene, perhaps due to a read error. The chain joins TRBV29-1 to TRBJ2-5, with TRBD2 as a possible D gene (5 bases). Germline loops: CDR1 SQVTM, CDR2 ANQGSEA. This CDR3 region has 13 residues. The CDR3 is CSVSDWYQETHYF. The DNA of the CDR3 is TGCAGCGTTTCGGACTGGTACCAAGAGACCCACTACTTC.

On this clonotype: This may be a read error: a much more frequent sequence differs by one nucleotide. The chain employs TRBV5-1 and TRBJ1-2, with D possibly TRBD1 on 5 matching bases. CDR3 length: 14 residues. The V gene's germline CDR1 is SGHRS and CDR2 YFSETQ. This CDR3 reads CASNLAGEDGGYTF. DNA of the CDR3: TGCGCCAGCAACTTGGCGGGGGAAGATGGTGGCTACACCTTC.

As regards this clonotype: A read error may be the cause here, since a much bigger clone is one base away. This chain joins TRBV20-1 and TRBJ2-7, with D perhaps matching TRBD2 (9 bases). From germline, CDR1 is DFQATT and CDR2 SNEGSKA (reference sequence). V lost 4 bases and J 9 bases, leaving 25 bases between the germline ends. The CDR3 sequence is 15 residues long. The CDR3 region is CSAINRGVAGDGQYF. The CDR3 DNA reads TGCAGTGCTATTAACAGGGGGGTAGCGGGAGACGGGCAGTACTTC.

In this sample, this clonotype turned up many times. As DNA, the CDR3 is TGTGCCAGCAGCTTTAAAGGGGCGGGAGAAGAGACCCAGTACTTC. As protein: CASSFKGAGEETQYF. The genes are TRBV6-2 or TRBV6-3 and TRBJ2-5; 7 bases are shared with TRBD2. CDR3 length: 15 residues. Germline V CDR1 and CDR2: MNHEY, SVGEGT. J was trimmed by 3 bases and V by 6 bases; bases with no gene match: 10.

Concerning this clonotype itself: One end of the junction does not line up with germline, which may come from a read error. The chain couples TRBV25-1 to TRBJ2-7, with D perhaps given as TRBD1 or TRBD2 (6 bases each). The CDR3 is 12 amino acids. Germline values: CDR1 MGHDK, CDR2 SYGVNS. The CDR3 nucleotides are TGTGCCAGCAGGGGCGGAGGGGACATGCAGTATTTC. It translates to CASRGGGDMQYF.

This clonotype came up once. At one end the junction does not follow the germline gene, possibly because of a read error. The chain employs TRBV29-1 and TRBJ1-1; TRBD1 might be the D (5 bases). Germline assignment: CDR1 SQVTM and CDR2 ANQGSEA. This CDR3 comprises 12 residues. The CDR3, as DNA: TGCAGCATAAGAGAGGGGAGGAATGAAACTTTCTTT. Its translation is CSIREGRNETFF.

A word on this clonotype: At one of its ends the junction is not consistent with the germline gene, which may arise from a read error. This chain links TRBV5-6 with TRBJ2-5, with D possibly TRBD1 on 5 matching bases. Germline CDR1 reads SGHDT; CDR2 reads YYEEEE. The CDR3 sequence is 14 residues long. CDR3 in DNA: TGTGCCAGCAGCCCGTGTGACAGACAAGAGACACAGTACTTC. Residues: CASSPCDRQETQYF.

Regarding this clonotype: Likely a read error: the CDR3 ends without its conserved phenylalanine or tryptophan. The V and J genes are TRBV6-1 and TRBJ2-7; maybe TRBD2 (6 bases). This CDR3 comprises 14 residues. V dropped 9 bases and J dropped 10 bases, with 25 bases sitting between them. Germline CDR1 is MNHNS and CDR2 is SASEGT. The CDR3 region has the DNA TGTGCCAGAAGACAGACTAGAGGGAGAAAAGAACAGTACTTA. Amino acid sequence: CARRQTRGRKEQYL.

A remark on this clonotype: The junction departs from germline at one end; a sequencing error may be responsible. This chain connects TRBV5-1 to TRBJ2-1, with no clear D. The CDR3 loop spans 13 amino acids. Germline lookup yields CDR1 SGHRS and CDR2 YFSETQ. CDR3 bases: TGCGCCAGCAGCTTGACCGGGTCCAATGGGCAGTTCTTC. It codes for CASSLTGSNGQFF.